This is a list of T cell receptor beta chains from one sample in a study of STAT5B mutations in CD4+ large granular lymphocyte leukemia. Here immunoSEQ multiplex PCR was the method, and the copy in TCRdb shows in-frame clones only, minus some. The data show 20,000 to 25,000 clones, roughly 80% seen once. Sequencing was carried out using CD4+ T cells from blood buffy coats. The receptors were sampled from a human donor in good health. Each CDR3 is given with its conserved first and last residue. Each record gives: CDR3 DNA, CDR3 protein, V gene, D gene, J gene, clone size. The D gene is left open where the match is weak. Expanded clones are given a class, and other clones once, few, many or no size at all.

CDR3 DNA: TGCAGCGGGGCGGTAGACTCCCACAATGAGCAGTTCTTC
CDR3 protein: CSGAVDSHNEQFF
V gene: TRBV29-1
D gene: NA
J gene: TRBJ2-1
clone size: NA

CDR3 DNA: TGTGCCAGCAGCTTACTGAGTTCGGGCACCGGGGAGCTGTTTTTT
CDR3 protein: CASSLLSSGTGELFF
V gene: TRBV11-3
D gene: NA
J gene: TRBJ2-2
clone size: NA

CDR3 DNA: TGTGCCAGTAGTCTCACCGGGACTAGCGTCAATGAGCAGTTCTTC
CDR3 protein: CASSLTGTSVNEQFF
V gene: TRBV19
D gene: TRBD2
J gene: TRBJ2-1
clone size: few

CDR3 DNA: TGCGCCAGCAGCCCACAGGGGGTTAGCGGTACAGATACGCAGTATTTT
CDR3 protein: CASSPQGVSGTDTQYF
V gene: TRBV5-1
D gene: TRBD1
J gene: TRBJ2-3
clone size: NA

CDR3 DNA: TGCGCCAGCAGCCGGGATTGGGAGGGTGTGAACACTGAAGCTTTCTTT
CDR3 protein: CASSRDWEGVNTEAFF
V gene: TRBV4-1
D gene: NA
J gene: TRBJ1-1
clone size: few

CDR3 DNA: TGTGCCAGCAGTGAAGGGACTAGCGGAACGCAGTATTTT
CDR3 protein: CASSEGTSGTQYF
V gene: TRBV6-1
D gene: TRBD2
J gene: TRBJ2-3
clone size: NA

CDR3 DNA: TGCGCCAGCAGCTTACCCGGGACAGGGATGGGCTACACCTTC
CDR3 protein: CASSLPGTGMGYTF
V gene: TRBV5-1
D gene: TRBD1
J gene: TRBJ1-2
clone size: NA

CDR3 DNA: TGTGCCTCAGTGAGGGGTGAGGGACGGAACTATGGCTACACCTTC
CDR3 protein: CASVRGEGRNYGYTF
V gene: TRBV7-9
D gene: NA
J gene: TRBJ1-2
clone size: NA

CDR3 DNA: TGTGCCAGCAGCCCGCTGGGTCATGGGGGCACCGGGGAGCTGTTTTTT
CDR3 protein: CASSPLGHGGTGELFF
V gene: TRBV5-4
D gene: NA
J gene: TRBJ2-2
clone size: NA

CDR3 DNA: TGTGCCATCAGTCGACCCGGGGACTATGGCTACACCTTC
CDR3 protein: CAISRPGDYGYTF
V gene: TRBV10-3
D gene: NA
J gene: TRBJ1-2
clone size: NA

CDR3 DNA: TGTGCCAGCAGTTTCAGTAGTCTGACAGATACGCAGTATTTT
CDR3 protein: CASSFSSLTDTQYF
V gene: TRBV28
D gene: NA
J gene: TRBJ2-3
clone size: NA

CDR3 DNA: TGTGCCAGCAGTGAAGGTATACTAGCGGGAGTATCCGAGCAGTACTTC
CDR3 protein: CASSEGILAGVSEQYF
V gene: TRBV2
D gene: TRBD2
J gene: TRBJ2-7
clone size: few

CDR3 DNA: TGTGCCAGCAGCGTTTCAAGCGGGACGGGCACCGGGGAGCTGTTTTTT
CDR3 protein: CASSVSSGTGTGELFF
V gene: TRBV9
D gene: TRBD2
J gene: TRBJ2-2
clone size: NA

CDR3 DNA: TGTGCCAGCAGCTTTAGCGGGACCACCTACGAGCAGTACTTC
CDR3 protein: CASSFSGTTYEQYF
V gene: TRBV7-9
D gene: TRBD2
J gene: TRBJ2-7
clone size: NA

CDR3 DNA: TGTGCCACCAGCAGAGTGGGCAAAGGTTACAATGAGCAGTTCTTC
CDR3 protein: CATSRVGKGYNEQFF
V gene: TRBV15
D gene: NA
J gene: TRBJ2-1
clone size: NA

CDR3 DNA: TGCGCCAGCAGTGGGCAGCGTCTTTCCTTGGGGGCCAACGTCCTGACTTTC
CDR3 protein: CASSGQRLSLGANVLTF
V gene: TRBV5-1
D gene: NA
J gene: TRBJ2-6
clone size: NA

CDR3 DNA: TGCGCCAGCAGTCAATCTGAGGAGCACTCGGAGTCCTCTTACGAGCAGTACTTC
CDR3 protein: CASSQSEEHSESSYEQYF
V gene: TRBV23-1
D gene: NA
J gene: TRBJ2-7
clone size: NA

CDR3 DNA: TGTGCCAGCAGCGTAGATGACAATGAGCAGTTCTTC
CDR3 protein: CASSVDDNEQFF
V gene: TRBV9
D gene: NA
J gene: TRBJ2-1
clone size: NA

CDR3 DNA: TGTGCCAGTAGAGACAGGGGTGGGGAGACCCAGTACTTC
CDR3 protein: CASRDRGGETQYF
V gene: TRBV19
D gene: TRBD1
J gene: TRBJ2-5
clone size: NA

CDR3 DNA: TGTGCCAGCAGCTCAAGAGGCCAGGGACAGGGGTTCGAGACCCAGTACTTC
CDR3 protein: CASSSRGQGQGFETQYF
V gene: TRBV11-3
D gene: TRBD1
J gene: TRBJ2-5
clone size: once

CDR3 DNA: TGCGCCAGCAGCCGATCCAGCGGGAGTGAGGGCAATGAGCAGTTCTTC
CDR3 protein: CASSRSSGSEGNEQFF
V gene: TRBV4-1
D gene: TRBD2
J gene: TRBJ2-1
clone size: NA

CDR3 DNA: TGTGCCAGCAGCCCCGACAGGGACCGGGAGACCCAGTACTTC
CDR3 protein: CASSPDRDRETQYF
V gene: TRBV7-9
D gene: TRBD1
J gene: TRBJ2-5
clone size: NA

CDR3 DNA: TGTGCCAGCAGCTTACGCCCTGACCGCGCGAACACCGGGGAGCTGTTTTTT
CDR3 protein: CASSLRPDRANTGELFF
V gene: TRBV11-2
D gene: NA
J gene: TRBJ2-2
clone size: NA

CDR3 DNA: TGTGCCATCACAAGGACAGGGGTTCCAGATACGCAGTATTTT
CDR3 protein: CAITRTGVPDTQYF
V gene: TRBV10-3
D gene: TRBD1
J gene: TRBJ2-3
clone size: few

CDR3 DNA: TGTGCCAGCAGCTTGATCTCAGGCCTCACAGATACGCAGTATTTT
CDR3 protein: CASSLISGLTDTQYF
V gene: TRBV13
D gene: NA
J gene: TRBJ2-3
clone size: NA

CDR3 DNA: TGTGCCAGCAGTACCCTAGCGGGAGTGACTACCTACAATGAGCAGTTCTTC
CDR3 protein: CASSTLAGVTTYNEQFF
V gene: TRBV28
D gene: TRBD2
J gene: TRBJ2-1
clone size: medium-sized

CDR3 DNA: TGTGCCAGTAGTATTAACCTTCGAGAGACCCAGTACTTC
CDR3 protein: CASSINLRETQYF
V gene: TRBV19
D gene: NA
J gene: TRBJ2-5
clone size: NA

CDR3 DNA: TGCAGCGTTCAAAGGGGGACTAGCGGGAGCCCCGCTAGCACAGATACGCAGTATTTT
CDR3 protein: CSVQRGTSGSPASTDTQYF
V gene: TRBV29-1
D gene: TRBD2
J gene: TRBJ2-3
clone size: NA

CDR3 DNA: TGTGCCAGCAGCTCTCGACAGGCCGCAGATACGCAGTATTTT
CDR3 protein: CASSSRQAADTQYF
V gene: TRBV11-3
D gene: NA
J gene: TRBJ2-3
clone size: once

CDR3 DNA: TGTGCCAGTATTAGGAGTGGGAATAGCAATCAGCCCCAGCATTTT
CDR3 protein: CASIRSGNSNQPQHF
V gene: TRBV19
D gene: NA
J gene: TRBJ1-5
clone size: NA

CDR3 DNA: TGTGCCTGGAACTGGGGTGACTCTAACTATGGCTACACCTTC
CDR3 protein: CAWNWGDSNYGYTF
V gene: TRBV30
D gene: NA
J gene: TRBJ1-2
clone size: NA

CDR3 DNA: TGCAGCGTTGAACGAGGGGGGAACACTGAAGCTTTCTTT
CDR3 protein: CSVERGGNTEAFF
V gene: TRBV29-1
D gene: NA
J gene: TRBJ1-1
clone size: few

CDR3 DNA: TGTGCCAGCAGCCGATGGGGGGGCTCCTACAATGAGCAGTTCTTC
CDR3 protein: CASSRWGGSYNEQFF
V gene: TRBV14
D gene: TRBD2
J gene: TRBJ2-1
clone size: NA

CDR3 DNA: TGTGCCAGCAGTTCCCCGGGACAGCAGAATGGCTACACCTTC
CDR3 protein: CASSSPGQQNGYTF
V gene: TRBV6-5
D gene: TRBD1
J gene: TRBJ1-2
clone size: once

CDR3 DNA: TGTGCCAGCACGGGTCAAAGCCAAGAGACCCAGTACTTC
CDR3 protein: CASTGQSQETQYF
V gene: TRBV11-3
D gene: NA
J gene: TRBJ2-5
clone size: NA

CDR3 DNA: TGTGCCAGCAGCTTAGCCGGGAGAACCCACACTGAGCAGTTCTTC
CDR3 protein: CASSLAGRTHTEQFF
V gene: TRBV11-3
D gene: NA
J gene: TRBJ2-1
clone size: NA

CDR3 DNA: TGTGCCAGCAGCAAGGGACAGAGCTCCTACGAGCAGTACTTC
CDR3 protein: CASSKGQSSYEQYF
V gene: TRBV7-9
D gene: TRBD1
J gene: TRBJ2-7
clone size: NA

CDR3 DNA: TGTGCCAGCAGCCTTCAGCGGATGAGCTCCTACAATGAGCAGTTCTTC
CDR3 protein: CASSLQRMSSYNEQFF
V gene: TRBV5-6
D gene: NA
J gene: TRBJ2-1
clone size: NA

CDR3 DNA: TGCGCCAGCAGCTTGTCTGGTACAGATACGCAGTATTTT
CDR3 protein: CASSLSGTDTQYF
V gene: TRBV5-1
D gene: NA
J gene: TRBJ2-3
clone size: few

CDR3 DNA: TGCGCCAGCAGCCGGGGACAGGGCCCCTACGAGCAGTACTTC
CDR3 protein: CASSRGQGPYEQYF
V gene: TRBV5-1
D gene: TRBD1
J gene: TRBJ2-7
clone size: NA

CDR3 DNA: TGTGCCAGCAGTACTAGCGGGAGGGTCAATGAGCAGTTCTTC
CDR3 protein: CASSTSGRVNEQFF
V gene: TRBV28
D gene: TRBD2
J gene: TRBJ2-1
clone size: NA

CDR3 DNA: TGTGCCAGCAGCTTACCTAGGGGGCGCGAGTCTGGCTACACCTTC
CDR3 protein: CASSLPRGRESGYTF
V gene: TRBV7-2
D gene: TRBD1
J gene: TRBJ1-2
clone size: NA